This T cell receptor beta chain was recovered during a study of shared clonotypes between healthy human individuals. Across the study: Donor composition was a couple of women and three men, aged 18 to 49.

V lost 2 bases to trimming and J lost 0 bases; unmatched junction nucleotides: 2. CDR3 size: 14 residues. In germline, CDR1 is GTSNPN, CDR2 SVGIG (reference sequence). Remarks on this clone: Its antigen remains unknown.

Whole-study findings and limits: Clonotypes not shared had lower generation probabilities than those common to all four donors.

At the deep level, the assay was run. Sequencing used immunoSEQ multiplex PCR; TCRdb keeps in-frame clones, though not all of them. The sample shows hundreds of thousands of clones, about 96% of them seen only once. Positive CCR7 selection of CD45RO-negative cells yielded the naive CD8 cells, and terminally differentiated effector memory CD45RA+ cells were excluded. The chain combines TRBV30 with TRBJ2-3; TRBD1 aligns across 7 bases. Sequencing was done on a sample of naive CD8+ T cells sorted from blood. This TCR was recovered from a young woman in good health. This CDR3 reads CAWSQGVSTDTQYF. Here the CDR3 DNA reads TGTGCCTGGAGTCAGGGGGTAAGCACAGATACGCAGTATTTT.